The TCR beta chain under discussion was sequenced for a study of T-cell memory formation after mild COVID-19. Turning to the study itself: The study found TCR clusters largely donor specific.

The CDR3 totals 16 residues. V dropped 2 bases and J dropped 4 bases, with 15 bases sitting between them. Amplification by 5'RACE using constant-segment primers produced TCR alpha and TCR beta cDNA libraries that carried sample barcodes and UMIs. MiXCR, applied by TCRdb to the 5' RACE reads, yields one record per CDR3 protein. The sample includes some 300,000 distinct CDR3 sequences, 20% to 25% seen only once; the top ten take around a fifth. Comment on this clonotype: The antigen remains undetermined.

General study results and limits: Clones that shrank (day 15 to 85) were balanced CD4/CD8, whereas later expanders leaned CD4+.

The chain is built from TRBV12-3 or TRBV12-4 and TRBJ1-3; D gene ambiguous. The sample taken for sequencing was PBMCs or a T cell subset sorted from them (not recorded which). The source of this sequence is a man aged 18 to 35 who had mild COVID-19 (a few samples of this study predate the infection). Cell type and time point are not known. DNA of the CDR3: TGTGCCAGCAGTTTACGGGTCCCCGTAATGGGAAACACCATATATTTT. It encodes CASSLRVPVMGNTIYF.